Below, 20 T cell receptor beta chains from the same sample are listed, as sequenced in a study of cytomegalovirus exposure and HLA in healthy donors (dated by TCRdb to about 2017). The library relied on the immunoSEQ multiplex PCR assay. A mixture of 60 forward primers for TCR Vbeta segments and 13 reverse primers for TCR Jbeta segments was used in the multiplex PCR. TCRdb provides this immuneACCESS table in a form limited to in-frame rearrangements. Some clones are lacking; in checked studies, under half of them reflect an unresolved V gene, and why the rest are absent is not known. The sample includes about 140,000 clones, with roughly four fifths observed a single time. The ten most abundant clones make up over 2% of the sample. The sequenced material came from PBMCs. The origin of the receptors is a man aged 30 to 45 in good health and CMV-seronegative.

The chain couples TRBV6-6 to TRBJ2-7, with 11 bases identical to TRBD2. Germline loops: CDR1 MNHNY, CDR2 SVGAGI (reference sequence). The CDR3 extends over 15 amino acids. The V gene end was trimmed by 4 bases and the J gene end by 0 bases; junction bases not matched to a gene: 2. The CDR3: CASSSGTSGSYEQYF. In DNA form, the CDR3 reads TGTGCCAGCAGTTCCGGGACTAGCGGCTCCTACGAGCAGTACTTC.

The chain combines TRBV7-9 with TRBJ2-2; TRBD1 might be the D (5 bases). V shed 2 bases and J shed 0 bases, with 10 bases lying between them. Germline V CDR1 and CDR2: SEHNR, FQNEAQ (reference sequence). This CDR3 has 16 amino acids. CDR3 region: CASSLRAGSNTGELFF. In nucleotides, the CDR3 is TGTGCCAGCAGCTTAAGGGCAGGGTCGAACACCGGGGAGCTGTTTTTT.

The chain is built from TRBV19 and TRBJ1-5; D gene ambiguous. CDR1 is LNHDA and CDR2 is SQIVND in the germline V gene (reference sequence). V was trimmed by 3 bases and J by 0 bases, leaving 9 bases between them. CDR3 length: 15 residues. As DNA, the CDR3 is TGTGCCAGTAGTATTTACGCGGGTAGCAATCAGCCCCAGCATTTT. Protein product: CASSIYAGSNQPQHF.

The chain carries TRBV10-3 and TRBJ2-3; TRBD1 matches at 9 bases. In germline, CDR1 is ENHRY, CDR2 SYGVKD. This CDR3 is built from 14 residues. The junction had 6 bases not matched to a gene; V was cut back by 7 bases and J by 4 bases. The CDR3 DNA is TGTGCCATCAACATGGGACAGGGCGCAGATACGCAGTATTTT. It yields the protein CAINMGQGADTQYF.

The rearrangement joins TRBV4-1 to TRBJ2-1; D is uncertain. CDR3 size: 15 residues. V lost 4 bases to trimming and J lost 0 bases, with 10 bases between them. Germline V gene sequence: CDR1 MGHRA, CDR2 YSYEKL. The CDR3 reads CASSRPEYSYNEQFF. In nucleotides, the CDR3 is TGCGCCAGCAGCCGCCCCGAGTACTCCTACAATGAGCAGTTCTTC.

This clone showed up just once. CDR3 amino acids: CASSEGLAVYYEQYF. DNA of the CDR3: TGTGCCAGCAGTGAAGGACTAGCGGTTTACTACGAGCAGTACTTC. The chain carries TRBV2 and TRBJ2-7, with 9 positions matching TRBD2. The CDR3 consists of 15 residues. The J segment lost 3 bases and the V segment lost 1 base, leaving 4 bases of the junction unmatched. Germline CDR1 SNHLY, CDR2 FYNNEI.

CDR3 residues: CASSLVGSGELLLEQYF. The CDR3 DNA sequence: TGTGCCAGCAGCTTAGTCGGGTCGGGGGAACTCCTTCTCGAGCAGTACTTC. The chain combines TRBV11-2 with TRBJ2-7; possibly TRBD2 for D (6 bases). V lost 1 base and J lost 6, with 22 bases in between. This CDR3 comprises 17 residues. The germline gives CDR1 SGHAT, CDR2 FQNNGV.

V and J are TRBV6-5 and TRBJ2-7; D perhaps matches TRBD1 (6 bases). The V gene lost 0 bases and the J gene lost 5 bases, with 11 bases spanning the gap. There are 14 residues in the CDR3. The germline CDR1 and CDR2 sequences are MNHEY and SVGAGI. CDR3 nucleotide sequence: TGTGCCAGCAGTTACTCAGGGACATATAACGAGCAGTACTTC. Translated, it gives CASSYSGTYNEQYF.

The chain couples TRBV5-8 to TRBJ2-7; 7 nucleotides agree with TRBD1. V lost 3 bases, J lost 7 bases, and 10 bases stayed unmatched. This CDR3 region has 14 residues. CDR1 is SGHTS, CDR2 YDEGEE, per germline. The CDR3 DNA sequence: TGTGCCAGCAGCTACACCGGGACAGTCCAGGAGCAGTACTTC. Its protein is CASSYTGTVQEQYF.

In its sample, this clone was seen once. The genes are TRBV11-1 and TRBJ2-3; maybe TRBD2 (7 bases). V was pared by 11 bases and J by 5 bases, with 20 bases between. The length of the CDR3 is 14 residues. Germline V gene lookup returns CDR1 SGHAT and CDR2 FQDESV (reference sequence). The CDR3 loop is CASASGGQKDTQYF. CDR3 nucleotide sequence: TGTGCCTCAGCGTCCGGGGGGCAAAAAGATACGCAGTATTTT.

J is TRBJ2-7 and V is TRBV5-1; possible D gene TRBD1, 6 bases. V shed 0 bases and J shed 0 bases, with 10 bases lying between them. Germline values: CDR1 SGHRS, CDR2 YFSETQ. The CDR3 covers 15 residues. The CDR3 DNA reads as TGCGCCAGCAGCTTGGGGGCAGGGGTCTCCTACGAGCAGTACTTC. Translated, it gives CASSLGAGVSYEQYF.

The J gene is TRBJ2-1, the V gene TRBV11-1; TRBD2 matches at 9 bases. Germline V gene data show CDR1 as SGHAT and CDR2 as FQDESV (reference sequence). This CDR3 is built from 15 residues. Losses at the gene ends were 6 bases for V and 3 bases for J; bases not matched to a gene: 6. CDR3 coding DNA: TGTGCCAGCAGGAGTACTAGCGGGCACTACAATGAGCAGTTCTTC. Protein sequence: CASRSTSGHYNEQFF.

The sample holds many counts of this clone. V and J are TRBV11-3 and TRBJ2-1; 7 bases match TRBD2. The V gene's germline CDR1 is SGHNT and CDR2 YENEEA. The V and J ends lost 3 bases and 6 bases, in that order; junction bases with no gene match: 8. The CDR3 has 15 amino acids. CDR3 amino acids: CASSFHGRSSNEQFF. DNA for the CDR3: TGTGCCAGCAGCTTCCACGGGAGGTCTTCCAATGAGCAGTTCTTC.

The genes are TRBV27 and TRBJ1-4, with 11 nucleotides matching TRBD1. CDR3 length: 16 amino acids. Germline CDR1 is MNHEY and CDR2 is SMNVEV (reference sequence). V was clipped by 6 bases and J by 8 bases; unmatched bases: 11. Here the CDR3 reads CASRNTGTGGREKLFF. The CDR3 DNA is TGTGCCAGCAGGAATACCGGGACAGGGGGACGGGAAAAACTGTTTTTT.

The chain uses TRBV19 and TRBJ2-7, with 9 bases fitting TRBD1. This CDR3 has 15 amino acids. CDR1 LNHDA and CDR2 SQIVND come from the germline V gene (reference sequence). J lost 5 bases, V lost 3 bases, and 8 bases had no gene match. As DNA, the CDR3 is TGTGCCAGTAGTATGCGACAGGGGGATCACCACGAGCAGTACTTC. This sequence encodes CASSMRQGDHHEQYF.

This chain connects TRBV7-6 to TRBJ2-7, with D possibly matching TRBD1 (5 bases). Trimming took off 3 bases at V and 0 bases at J, with 12 bases between the two ends. There are 15 residues in the CDR3. Germline V gives CDR1 SGHVS, CDR2 FNYEAQ. DNA of the CDR3: TGTGCCAGCAGCTTGGGGCCGGGTGCCTCCTACGAGCAGTACTTC. This translates into CASSLGPGASYEQYF.

The rearrangement uses TRBV5-1 and TRBJ2-3, with 10 bases aligning to TRBD2. The CDR3 totals 14 residues. Germline V gene sequence: CDR1 SGHRS, CDR2 YFSETQ. V was pared by 6 bases and J by 4 bases, with 5 bases of the junction left unmatched. DNA of the CDR3: TGCGCCAGCAAGGCTAGCGGGAGCCCAGATACGCAGTATTTT. Residues: CASKASGSPDTQYF.

DNA for the CDR3: TGCGCCAGCAGCTTAGACAGGGGTATCGGGGAGACCCAGTACTTC. The encoded protein is CASSLDRGIGETQYF. J is TRBJ2-5 and V is TRBV5-1; 8 bases line up with TRBD1. Germline V gene sequence: CDR1 SGHRS, CDR2 YFSETQ. The CDR3 contains 15 residues. With V trimmed by 2 bases and J by 5 bases, 8 bases remained unmatched.

This chain joins TRBV30 and TRBJ2-7; D gene ambiguous. This CDR3 is built from 11 residues. Germline lookup yields CDR1 GTSNPN and CDR2 SVGIG (reference sequence). V lost 5 bases and J 7 bases, leaving 12 bases between the germline ends. This CDR3 reads CAWEEFREQYF. The DNA of the CDR3 is TGTGCCTGGGAGGAGTTTAGGGAGCAGTACTTC.

The chain carries TRBV6-1 and TRBJ1-1; possibly TRBD1 for D (5 bases). CDR3 length: 15 residues. Germline V lookup: CDR1 MNHNS, CDR2 SASEGT. Between the trimmed V and J ends, which lost 1 base and 3 bases, there was a span of 12 bases. CDR3 region: CASSEGTPKYTEAFF. The CDR3 nucleotides read TGTGCCAGCAGTGAAGGGACACCGAAATACACTGAAGCTTTCTTT.